A single sample is the source of the 20 T cell receptor beta chains below, sequenced in a study of CD8+CD57+ T cells in acquired aplastic anemia (dated by TCRdb to 2017 to 2018). Instrument on record: Illumina HiSeq 2000. Profiling of TCR beta VDJ combinations and CDR3 sequences used genomic DNA as the template. TCRdb trimmed public reads at Q25 via fastp, called clones via MiXCR and kept in-frame beta chains. Rows with one shared CDR3 protein collapse into an entry with the most common genes and DNA. The sample table contains roughly 150,000 distinct CDR3 sequences; only one count was recorded for roughly 48% of them. Of the sample, 1.1% falls within the top ten clones. The specimen sequenced was sorted CD4+, CD8+, or CD8+CD57+ T cells (not recorded which) from PBMCs. The receptor set was obtained from a human donor in good health.

J is TRBJ2-3 and V is TRBV5-1, with D uncertain. Trimming pared 4 bases from V and 3 bases from J, leaving 6 bases between. The CDR3 length is 12 residues. Looked up from germline, CDR1 is SGHRS and CDR2 is YFSETQ. The CDR3 protein is CASSRTTDTQYF. The CDR3 bases are TGCGCCAGCAGCCGTACAACAGATACGCAGTATTTT.

The sample holds many counts of this clonotype. The chain links TRBV19 to TRBJ2-3, with TRBD1 identical over 8 bases. The ends lost 6 bases at V and 3 bases at J; junction bases unmatched: 5. Germline-derived CDR1 and CDR2 are LNHDA and SQIVND (reference sequence). The CDR3 has 14 residues. CDR3 coding DNA: TGTGCCAGTAGCAACAGGGGGGTTACAGATACGCAGTATTTT. It codes for CASSNRGVTDTQYF.

This clonotype was seen at least ten times. The J gene is TRBJ2-5, the V gene TRBV5-1; 8 nucleotides match TRBD2. This CDR3 is 15 amino acids long. The germline gives CDR1 SGHRS, CDR2 YFSETQ. With V trimmed by 2 bases and J by 5 bases, 8 bases remained unmatched. The chain's CDR3 is CASSFDGRATETQYF. The CDR3 nucleotides are TGCGCCAGCAGCTTTGACGGGAGGGCGACGGAGACCCAGTACTTC.

The V and J genes are TRBV2 and TRBJ2-3; tentative D call: TRBD2 (7 bases). In germline, CDR1 is SNHLY, CDR2 FYNNEI. The CDR3 covers 15 residues. The V and J ends lost 2 bases and 2 bases respectively, with 11 bases between them. CDR3 amino acids: CASSELAGATDTQYF. CDR3 coding DNA: TGTGCCAGCAGTGAATTGGCGGGGGCCACAGATACGCAGTATTTT.

This clonotype was counted at least ten times. The chain couples TRBV5-1 to TRBJ2-6; D may correspond to TRBD1 or TRBD2 (5 bases each). This CDR3 is 15 amino acids long. CDR1 and CDR2 (germline): SGHRS, YFSETQ. Trimming removed 6 bases at V and 4 bases at J, with 14 bases between. CDR3: CASTPGGSGANVLTF. The CDR3 DNA reads as TGCGCCAGCACCCCTGGGGGTTCCGGGGCCAACGTCCTGACTTTC.

The J gene is TRBJ1-2, the V gene TRBV24-1; D unresolved. This CDR3 is 14 amino acids long. The V gene lost 3 bases and the J gene lost 4 bases, with 11 bases spanning the gap. Per germline, CDR1 KGHDR and CDR2 SFDVKD. The CDR3 coding sequence is TGTGCCACCAGTGATAACACTAGGGCCTATGGCTACACCTTC. This encodes CATSDNTRAYGYTF.

This clonotype was counted at least ten times. One end of the junction varies from germline; a read error may be responsible. The V gene is TRBV20-1, the J gene TRBJ2-4; 8 bases match TRBD1. The length of the CDR3 is 15 residues. CDR1 DFQATT and CDR2 SNEGSKA come from the germline V gene (reference sequence). This chain's CDR3 is CSARGQGDAKNIQYF. The CDR3 nucleotides are TGCAGTGCCAGAGGACAGGGAGATGCCAAAAACATTCAGTACTTC.

To note about this clonotype: A single base separates this from a much larger clone, so it may be a read error. The gene calls are TRBV6-1 and TRBJ2-7; D may match TRBD1 or TRBD2 (5 bases each). Germline V gene lookup returns CDR1 MNHNS and CDR2 SASEGT. This CDR3 has 14 residues. CDR3 amino acids: CGSSPGGTRYEQYF. As DNA, the CDR3 is TGTGGCAGCAGTCCTGGGGGTACTCGCTACGAGCAGTACTTC.

This clonotype was picked up many times. The rearrangement uses TRBV5-6 and TRBJ2-3, with D perhaps TRBD1 (6 bases). V lost 4 bases, J lost 2 bases, and 14 bases lay in between. Germline CDR1 is SGHDT and CDR2 is YYEEEE. This CDR3 contains 15 residues. The CDR3 loop is CASSPTTGYTDTQYF. In DNA, the CDR3 is TGTGCCAGCAGCCCAACCACAGGGTACACAGATACGCAGTATTTT.

The chain recombines TRBV5-1 with TRBJ2-2; 7 bases are a match to TRBD2. This CDR3 region has 15 residues. With 6 bases clipped from V and 6 bases from J, the junction kept 11 bases outside the gene matches. Germline V lookup: CDR1 SGHRS, CDR2 YFSETQ. The CDR3 DNA sequence: TGCGCCAGCAACCTAAGGGAGGGTTTTTCCGGGGAGCTGTTTTTT. This encodes CASNLREGFSGELFF.

The table lists this clonotype with many counts. The CDR3 DNA reads as TGTGCCAGCAGCGTCGGCGGGAGCTACGAGCAGTACTTC. Translating gives CASSVGGSYEQYF. This chain joins TRBV9 and TRBJ2-7; 7 positions agree with TRBD2. Per the germline V gene, CDR1 is SGDLS and CDR2 is YYNGEE. The V and J ends lost 2 bases and 3 bases, in that order; junction bases with no gene match: 2. The CDR3 is 13 amino acids.

On this clonotype: Relative to the germline gene, one junction end is altered; a read error may explain this. V and J are TRBV4-2 and TRBJ2-7, with a possible D match to TRBD1 (6 bases). The CDR3 contains 16 residues. Per germline, CDR1 LGHNA and CDR2 YNFKEQ. Here the CDR3 reads CVSSHIDRLVSYEQYF. CDR3 DNA: TGTGTCAGCAGCCATATCGACAGGCTGGTCTCCTACGAGCAGTACTTC.

There are a few counts of this clonotype. The V and J genes are TRBV15 and TRBJ1-1, with D possibly TRBD1 on 5 matching bases. With 0 bases removed from V and 1 base from J, the gap between germline ends came to 9 bases. The CDR3 is 15 amino acids. CDR1 and CDR2 (germline): LNHNV, YYDKDF (reference sequence). CDR3 protein: CATSRDQGTNTEAFF. DNA of the CDR3: TGTGCCACCAGCAGAGACCAAGGGACGAACACTGAAGCTTTCTTT. Using reference TRBV15 and TRBJ1-1 for the parts outside the CDR3, the full variable domain is DAMVIQNPRYQVTQFGKPVTLSCSQTLNHNVMYWYQQKSSQAPKLLFHYYDKDFNNEADTPDNFQSRRPNTSFCFLDIRSPGLGDTAMYLCATSRDQGTNTEAFFGQGTRLTVV.

In its sample, this clonotype was seen many times. CDR3 protein: CSAMGEGAYEQYF. CDR3 bases: TGCAGTGCTATGGGGGAGGGCGCCTACGAGCAGTACTTC. The chain recombines TRBV20-1 with TRBJ2-7, with 7 bases lining up with TRBD2. The CDR3 runs to 13 residues. Germline V lookup: CDR1 DFQATT, CDR2 SNEGSKA (reference sequence). The junction had 5 bases not matched to a gene; V was cut back by 4 bases and J by 2 bases.

To note about this clonotype: Just one base apart from a much larger clone, this may be a read error. The V gene is TRBV9, the J gene TRBJ1-2; D ambiguous. Trimming cost V 0 bases and J 4 bases, with 10 bases left between them. This CDR3 spans 14 amino acids. In germline, CDR1 is SGDLS, CDR2 YYNGEE. CDR3 in amino acids: CASSVVLESYGYTF. Here the CDR3 DNA reads TGTGCCAGCAGCGTAGTTCTGGAGAGCTATGGCTACACCTTC.

J is TRBJ2-5 and V is TRBV6-5; 7 nucleotides match TRBD1. The length of the CDR3 is 16 residues. With V trimmed by 0 bases and J by 5 bases, 9 bases remained unmatched. Germline V gene sequence: CDR1 MNHEY, CDR2 SVGAGI. CDR3 sequence: CASSYSGRGRQETQYF. As DNA, the CDR3 is TGTGCCAGCAGTTACTCGGGCAGGGGGAGACAGGAGACCCAGTACTTC.

The chain couples TRBV18 to TRBJ1-1; D is unresolved. Trimming pared 2 bases from V and 2 bases from J, leaving 12 bases between. The CDR3 length is 15 residues. The germline CDR1 and CDR2 sequences are KGHSH and LQKENI. The CDR3 is CASSPVSRINTEAFF. The CDR3 nucleotides read TGTGCCAGCTCACCAGTGAGTCGGATCAACACTGAAGCTTTCTTT.

With regard to this clonotype: This may be a read error: a much more frequent sequence differs by one nucleotide. The V gene is TRBV9, the J gene TRBJ2-1, with D uncertain. CDR3 length equals 11 residues. V shed 2 bases and J shed 5 bases, with 2 bases lying between them. Germline CDR1 is SGDLS and CDR2 is YYNGEE. The CDR3 DNA follows: TGTGCCAGCAGCGTCCACAATGAGCAGTTCTTC. It encodes CASSVHNEQFF. Drawing the rest from reference TRBV9 and TRBJ2-1, the complete variable domain is DSGVTQTPKHLITATGQRVTLRCSPRSGDLSVYWYQQSLDQGLQFLIQYYNGEERAKGNILERFSAQQFPDLHSELNLSSLELGDSALYFCASSVHNEQFFGPGTRLTVL.

V usage is TRBV25-1 and J usage is TRBJ2-3; D ambiguous. The germline gives CDR1 MGHDK, CDR2 SYGVNS. The CDR3 runs 16 residues. V lost 5 bases to trimming and J lost 3 bases, with 18 bases between them. CDR3 DNA: TGTGCCAGCAGTCATTCTTCGACAACTACAACAGATACGCAGTATTTT. It translates to CASSHSSTTTTDTQYF.

The gene calls are TRBV19 and TRBJ2-3; 8 bases are shared with TRBD2. The CDR3 is made up of 14 amino acids. J lost 6 bases, V lost 5 bases, and 7 bases had no gene match. The germline CDR1 and CDR2 sequences are LNHDA and SQIVND (reference sequence). CDR3 DNA: TGTGCCAGTAGTGAGAGCGGGAGTTACGATACGCAGTATTTT. Translating it yields CASSESGSYDTQYF.